These 4 T cell receptor beta chains were sequenced from one sample in a study of graft-versus-host responses after intestinal transplantation. Clones were sequenced by immunoSEQ multiplex PCR, and TCRdb holds only the in-frame ones, with some missing. The table has around 97,000 clones, roughly 91% seen once; the top ten hold 0.18%. The antigens of these receptors remain unknown. The material was unstimulated CD4+ T cells sorted from spleen or lymph node cells, obtained before transplant. These receptor sequences come from a human donor who was the organ donor for an intestinal transplant.

The gene calls are TRBV7-2 and TRBJ1-2; possibly TRBD1 for D (6 bases). V was cut by 8 bases and J by 6 bases, with 16 bases left in between. Germline assignment: CDR1 SGHTA and CDR2 FQGNSA. The CDR3 spans 13 residues. In nucleotides, the CDR3 is TGTGCCAGCGGCCCCGGACAGCCGAATGGCTACACCTTC. This gives the protein CASGPGQPNGYTF.

The genes are TRBV27 and TRBJ1-2; 7 nucleotides agree with TRBD1. This CDR3 has 15 residues. Germline CDR1 is MNHEY and CDR2 is SMNVEV (reference sequence). V lost 7 bases to trimming and J lost 2 bases; unmatched junction nucleotides: 10. In DNA, the CDR3 is TGTGCCAGCAAACCACGACAGGGTCGGAACTATGGCTACACCTTC. As protein: CASKPRQGRNYGYTF.

CDR3 sequence: CASSVGGGGTNEQFF. The CDR3 DNA sequence: TGTGCCAGCAGCGTAGGTGGGGGGGGCACCAATGAGCAGTTCTTC. The rearrangement uses TRBV9 and TRBJ2-1, with a possible D match to TRBD2 (7 bases). This CDR3 is 15 amino acids long. Per the germline V gene, CDR1 is SGDLS and CDR2 is YYNGEE. V lost 0 bases to trimming and J lost 6 bases, with 13 bases between them.

This clone was picked up one time. V and J are TRBV19 and TRBJ2-5; maybe TRBD1 (6 bases). Trimming left V 5 bases short and J 1 base short, with 8 bases between. The germline V gene encodes CDR1 LNHDA and CDR2 SQIVND (reference sequence). The CDR3 runs to 13 residues. In nucleotides, the CDR3 is TGTGCCAGTAGTGGGGGCCCCCAAGAGACCCAGTACTTC. This encodes CASSGGPQETQYF. Based on the CDR3 plus reference TRBV19 and TRBJ2-5, the full variable domain is DGGITQSPKYLFRKEGQNVTLSCEQNLNHDAMYWYRQDPGQGLRLIYYSQIVNDFQKGDIAEGYSVSREKKESFPLTVTSAQKNPTAFYLCASSGGPQETQYFGPGTRLLVL.